This T cell receptor beta chain was identified during a study of early T cells in non-severe SARS-CoV-2 infection. About the study: Unsorted whole-blood RNA was sequenced in bulk, leaving chains unpaired.

V trimming: 0 bases; J trimming: 4 bases; junction bases outside the gene matches: 9. The CDR3 is made up of 16 amino acids. The germline V gene encodes CDR1 MNHNS and CDR2 SASEGT. Researchers tagged individual cDNA molecules with unique molecular identifiers. TCRdb analysed the 5' RACE reads with MiXCR anew, one entry per CDR3 protein. Here the sample spans some 56,000 distinct CDR3 sequences, around 16% being singletons. This clonotype appeared many times. The source is an adult who was a healthcare worker with PCR-confirmed SARS-CoV-2 infection or an uninfected control (not recorded which). The chain uses TRBV6-1 and TRBJ2-7; 7 positions agree with TRBD1. Sequences were derived from whole blood, sampled at baseline. CDR3 in amino acids: CASSEASNRGLYEQYF. For the CDR3, the DNA is TGTGCCAGCAGTGAAGCCTCGAACAGGGGTTTATACGAGCAGTACTTC.